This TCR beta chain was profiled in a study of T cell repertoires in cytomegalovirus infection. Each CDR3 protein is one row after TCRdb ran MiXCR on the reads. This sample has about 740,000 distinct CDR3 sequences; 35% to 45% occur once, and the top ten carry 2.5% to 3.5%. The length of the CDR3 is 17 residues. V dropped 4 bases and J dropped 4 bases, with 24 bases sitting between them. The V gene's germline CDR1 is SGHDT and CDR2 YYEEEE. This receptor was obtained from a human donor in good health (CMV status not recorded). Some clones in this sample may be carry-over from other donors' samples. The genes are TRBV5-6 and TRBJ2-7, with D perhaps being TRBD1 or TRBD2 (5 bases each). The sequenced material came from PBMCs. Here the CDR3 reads CASSASFGTGLGYEQYF. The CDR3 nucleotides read TGTGCCAGCAGCGCTAGTTTTGGGACGGGCCTCGGATACGAGCAGTACTTC. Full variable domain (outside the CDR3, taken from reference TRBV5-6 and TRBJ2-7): DAGVTQSPTHLIKTRGQQVTLRCSPKSGHDTVSWYQQALGQGPQFIFQYYEEEERQRGNFPDRFSGHQFPNYSSELNVNALLLGDSALYLCASSASFGTGLGYEQYFGPGTRLTVT.